This T cell receptor (beta chain) was documented in a study of T cells in Graves' hyperthyroidism and ophthalmopathy. TCR beta CDR3 regions were amplified from RNA transcripts. First-round RT-PCR with HTBI primers amplified the TCR CDR3 region. TCRdb re-called the multiplex PCR reads with MiXCR, one entry per CDR3 protein. The data contain around 520,000 distinct CDR3 sequences, about 24% of them singletons. Germline V gives CDR1 SGHTA, CDR2 FQGNSA. The CDR3 extends over 14 amino acids. V was trimmed by 3 bases and J by 2 bases, leaving 11 bases between them. The specimen was blood. V gene TRBV7-2 combines with J gene TRBJ2-7; D gene unclear. The receptor was isolated from a woman younger than 45 with Graves' ophthalmopathy. CDR3 residues: CASSFLGITYEQYF. The DNA for the CDR3 is TGTGCCAGCAGCTTCCTAGGGATCACCTACGAGCAGTACTTC.